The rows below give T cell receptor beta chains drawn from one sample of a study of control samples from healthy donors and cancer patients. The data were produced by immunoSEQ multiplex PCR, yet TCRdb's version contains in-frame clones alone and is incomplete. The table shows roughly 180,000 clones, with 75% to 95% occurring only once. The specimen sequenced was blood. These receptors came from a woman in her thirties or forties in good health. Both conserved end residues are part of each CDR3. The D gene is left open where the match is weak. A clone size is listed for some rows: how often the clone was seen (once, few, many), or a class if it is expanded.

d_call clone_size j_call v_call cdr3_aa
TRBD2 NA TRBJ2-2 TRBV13 CASSYTAKTSGATGELFF
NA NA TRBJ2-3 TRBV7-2 CASSLEVGAPRTDTQYF
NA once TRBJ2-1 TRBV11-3 CASSGADGAGHEQFF
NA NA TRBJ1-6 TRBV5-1 CASSLDTFYNSPLHF
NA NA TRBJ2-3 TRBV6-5 CASSPDGDTQYF
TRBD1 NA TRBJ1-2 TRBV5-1 CASSEQGYGYTF
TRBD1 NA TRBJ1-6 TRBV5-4 CATHRDRGSSPLHF
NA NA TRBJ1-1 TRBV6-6 CASSYSREEAFF
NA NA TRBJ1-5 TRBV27 CASSTTNQPQHF
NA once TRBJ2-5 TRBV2 CASTGGRPETQYF
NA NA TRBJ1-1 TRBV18 CASSPRDSMGAFF
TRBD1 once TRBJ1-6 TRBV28 CASTWDSVYSPLHF
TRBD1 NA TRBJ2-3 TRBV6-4 CAGKRQGEDTQYF
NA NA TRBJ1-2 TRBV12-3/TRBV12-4 CASSSGYGYTF
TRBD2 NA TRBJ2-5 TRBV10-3 CAISDGLAGGPETQYF
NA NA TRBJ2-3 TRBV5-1 CASSLALDPGDTQYF
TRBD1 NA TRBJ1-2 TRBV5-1 CASSWTGQGSIDGYTF
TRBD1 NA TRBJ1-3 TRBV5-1 CASSGGTGAGNTIYF
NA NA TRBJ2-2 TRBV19 CASSSIDRYTGELFF
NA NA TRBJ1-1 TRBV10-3 CAISESGQTNTEAFF
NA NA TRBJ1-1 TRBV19 CASTPDGNTEAFF
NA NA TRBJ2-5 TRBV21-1 CASSKVDRRETQYF
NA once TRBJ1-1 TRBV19 CASSSGQPMNTEAFF
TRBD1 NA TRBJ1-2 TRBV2 CASGDRQGALYGYTF
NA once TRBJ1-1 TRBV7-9 CASSFAVGTEAFF
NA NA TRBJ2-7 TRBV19 CASSPGTYEQYF
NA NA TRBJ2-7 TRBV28 CASSTDSSYEQYF
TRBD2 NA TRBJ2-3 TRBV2 CASSPGLAGTDTQYF
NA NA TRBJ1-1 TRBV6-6 CASSSIQVDSEAFF
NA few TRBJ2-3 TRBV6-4 CASSDSEKDTQYF
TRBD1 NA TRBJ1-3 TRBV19 CASSMADRGSGNTIYF
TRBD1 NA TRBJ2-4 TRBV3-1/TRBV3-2 CASSQVGTGAAKNIQYF
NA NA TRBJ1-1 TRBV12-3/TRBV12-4 CASSLAGSAEAFF
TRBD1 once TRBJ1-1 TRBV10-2 CASRDSMNTEAFF
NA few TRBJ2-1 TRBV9 CASSSLWVEQFF
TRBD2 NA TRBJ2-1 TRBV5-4 CASSPRTSGNNEQFF
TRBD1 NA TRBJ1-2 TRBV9 CASSASSGTGYGYTF
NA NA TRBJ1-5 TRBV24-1 CATIGDLNGRFGQPQHF
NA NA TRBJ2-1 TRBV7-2 CASSLQGSSYNEQFF
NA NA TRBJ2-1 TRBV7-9 CASSFTNREGEQFF
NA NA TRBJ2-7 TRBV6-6 CASSYAGRSYEQYF
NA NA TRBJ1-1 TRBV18 CASSPGVLNTEAFF
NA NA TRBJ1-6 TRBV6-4 CASSENENSPLHF
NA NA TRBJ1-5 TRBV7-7 CASSLRWQGMNSNQPQHF
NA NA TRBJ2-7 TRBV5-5 CASSLASDSYEQYF
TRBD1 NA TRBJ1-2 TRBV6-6 CASRPGQGGKGYTF
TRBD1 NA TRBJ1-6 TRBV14 CASSQGDRGTSPLHF
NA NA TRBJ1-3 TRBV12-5 CASGLYWGNTIYF
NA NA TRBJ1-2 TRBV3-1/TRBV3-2 CASSQEFFEERAGIYGYTF
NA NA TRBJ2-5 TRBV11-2 CASSLYRQETQYF
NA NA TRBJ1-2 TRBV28 CATTGAGWDNYGYTF
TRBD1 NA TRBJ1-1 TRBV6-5 CASTRQGANTEAFF
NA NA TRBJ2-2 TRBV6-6 CASRHRDTGELFF
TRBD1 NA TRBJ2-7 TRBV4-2 CASSQERQGSYEQYF
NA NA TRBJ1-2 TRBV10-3 CAISEDSGYTF
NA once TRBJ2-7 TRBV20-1 CSASRDEQYF
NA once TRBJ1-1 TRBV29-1 CSVAPGWGMNTEAFF